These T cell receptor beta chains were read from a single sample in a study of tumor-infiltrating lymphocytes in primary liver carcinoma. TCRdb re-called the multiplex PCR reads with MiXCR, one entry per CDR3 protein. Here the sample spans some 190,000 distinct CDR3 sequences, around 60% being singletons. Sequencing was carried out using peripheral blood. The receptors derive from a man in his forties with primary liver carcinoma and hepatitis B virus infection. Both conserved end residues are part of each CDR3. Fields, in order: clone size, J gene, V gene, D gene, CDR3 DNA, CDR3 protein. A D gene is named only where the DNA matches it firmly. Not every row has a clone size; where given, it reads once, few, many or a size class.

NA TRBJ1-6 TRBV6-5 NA TGTGCCAGCAGTTGGGAGGGGTTGGGTTCACCCCTCCACTTT CASSWEGLGSPLHF
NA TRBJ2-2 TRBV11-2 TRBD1 TGTATCAGCAGCTGGGACAGGGCTGACGGGGAGCTGTTTTTT CISSWDRADGELFF
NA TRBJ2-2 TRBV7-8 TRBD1 TGTGCCAGCAGCGTTGCCGGACAGGAAACTACCGGGGAGCTGTTTTTT CASSVAGQETTGELFF
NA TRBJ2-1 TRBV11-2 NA TGTGCCAGGAGCTCACGACTAGTACCTGAGCAGTTCTTC CARSSRLVPEQFF
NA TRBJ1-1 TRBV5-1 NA TGCGCCAGCAGCGCGGACAGACAAGAAGCTTTCTTT CASSADRQEAFF
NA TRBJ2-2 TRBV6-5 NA TGTGCCAGCAGTTACTCTGGAGGATCCGGGGAGCTGTTTTTT CASSYSGGSGELFF
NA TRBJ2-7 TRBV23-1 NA TGCGCCAGCAGTCAGGGAAGGGTATTCTACGAGCAGTACTTC CASSQGRVFYEQYF
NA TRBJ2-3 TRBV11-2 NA TGTGCCGGCACGGGCGGGGGCGATACGCAGTATTTT CAGTGGGDTQYF
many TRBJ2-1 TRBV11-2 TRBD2 TGTGCCAGCAGCTTCGGACTAGCGGGAGGGGTGACGCAGTTCTTC CASSFGLAGGVTQFF
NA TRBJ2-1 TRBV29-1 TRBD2 TGCAGCGCCGCCGGGCTAGCGGGCTACAATGAGCAGTTCTTC CSAAGLAGYNEQFF
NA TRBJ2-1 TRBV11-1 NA TGTGCCAGCAGCTTAGCGGGGAATGGACAGTTCTTC CASSLAGNGQFF
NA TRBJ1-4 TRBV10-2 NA TGCGTCAGCAGTGAATTGGACAGTAATGAAAAACTGTTTTTT CVSSELDSNEKLFF
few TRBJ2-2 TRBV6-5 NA TGTGCCAGCAGTCAGGGTTCCACCGGGGAGCTGTTTTTT CASSQGSTGELFF
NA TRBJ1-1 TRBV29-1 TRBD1 TGCAGCGTTCCAGGACAGGGGGCGACCGCTGAAGCTTTCTTT CSVPGQGATAEAFF
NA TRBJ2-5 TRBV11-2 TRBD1 TGTGCCAGCACCCCCAACACAGGGGGTCTTGAGACCCAGTACTTC CASTPNTGGLETQYF
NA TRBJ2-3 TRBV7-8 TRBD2 TGTGCCAGCAAGGGACTAGCGGGGAGTTCTAGCACAGATACGCAGTATTTT CASKGLAGSSSTDTQYF
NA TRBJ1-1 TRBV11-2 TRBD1 TGTGCCAGCAGCTTAGCCTGGGGACAGGGACGCGCTGAAGCTTTCTTT CASSLAWGQGRAEAFF
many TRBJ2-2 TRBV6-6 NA TGTGCCAGCAGCCTCGATCTAGCGTCCGGGGAGCTGTTTTTT CASSLDLASGELFF
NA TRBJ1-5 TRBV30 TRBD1 TGTGCCTGGAGTGTAACAGGGGTGCAGCCCCAGCATTTT CAWSVTGVQPQHF
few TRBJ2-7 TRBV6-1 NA TGTGCCAGCAGTGAAAACCTTCATTACGAGCAGTACTTC CASSENLHYEQYF
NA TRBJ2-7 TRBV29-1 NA TGCAGCGTTGCCCCGGGACTGGCCTCTGGAGAGCAGTACTTC CSVAPGLASGEQYF
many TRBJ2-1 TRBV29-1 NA TGCAGCGCCAAAAGAGACGGAGGAGGTGGCAATGAGCAGTTCTTC CSAKRDGGGGNEQFF
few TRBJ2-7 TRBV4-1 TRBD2 TGCGCCAGCAGCAAACTAGCGGGAGGGCCCCACGAGCAGTACTTC CASSKLAGGPHEQYF